The T cell receptor beta chain under discussion was sequenced for a study of shared clonotypes between healthy human individuals. Broader study findings: Naive CD4 clonotypes were shared across a few donors at roughly 5.5%. On the whole, naive subsets had larger estimated richness than memory subsets had.

CD8 cells regarded as naive lacked CD45RO, were positively chosen for CCR7, and omitted terminally differentiated effector memory CD45RA+ cells. V was pared by 6 bases and J by 9 bases, with 6 bases of the junction left unmatched. The germline V gene has CDR1 SEHNR and CDR2 FQNEAQ (reference sequence). The CDR3 is made up of 15 amino acids. A remark on this clone: Antigen unknown.

For sorted subsets, 200 ng DNA per replicate equaled 30,000 or so T cell genomes. Libraries were prepared by immunoSEQ multiplex PCR; TCRdb keeps only in-frame clonotypes and omits some of them. The sample contains some 800,000 clones, around 92% of which appear only once. What was sequenced was naive CD8+ T cells sorted from blood. The receptor's source is a man between 25 and 39 years old in good health. The chain has TRBV7-9 and TRBJ2-1; the match to TRBD2 covers 15 bases. The CDR3 nucleotides are TGTGCCAGCAGAAGACCGGGACTAGCGGGAGGTGAGCAGTTCTTC. Translation: CASRRPGLAGGEQFF.